Shown below are 10 T cell receptor beta chains from a single sample sequenced in a study of T cell clones after liver transplantation. TCRdb keeps only in-frame clones here, not all; method: immunoSEQ multiplex PCR. The sample contains roughly 80,000 clones, nearly 85% of which appear only once. The source was CD4+ T cells from blood, collected approximately 45 months after liver transplant. These receptors all stem from a human patient who received a liver transplant. Some T cells may be graft donor cells.

The CDR3 coding sequence is TGTGCCAGCAGCTTAAAGGGGTCGCAGTATTTT. This codes for CASSLKGSQYF. The chain couples TRBV7-9 to TRBJ2-3; D perhaps matches TRBD1 (5 bases). Between the trimmed V and J ends, which lost 2 bases and 10 bases, there was a span of 7 bases. There are 11 residues in the CDR3. Germline-derived CDR1 and CDR2 are SEHNR and FQNEAQ (reference sequence).

V and J are TRBV2 and TRBJ1-4; D may be TRBD1 (6 bases). Deletions cut 3 bases from V and 5 bases from J, with 13 bases between. There are 15 residues in the CDR3. The V gene's germline CDR1 is SNHLY and CDR2 FYNNEI. The CDR3 bases are TGTGCCAGCAGTGACCGGGACAATATCAATGAAAAACTGTTTTTT. Its protein product is CASSDRDNINEKLFF.

The V gene is TRBV5-4, the J gene TRBJ1-1; D gene uncertain. Germline V gene lookup returns CDR1 SGHNT and CDR2 YYREEE (reference sequence). Trimming took off 3 bases at V and 5 bases at J, with 14 bases between the two ends. The CDR3 is 14 residues long. Written as DNA, the CDR3 is TGTGCCAGCAGCTCTGGGTCCCGTCGGACTGAAGCTTTCTTT. Encoded protein: CASSSGSRRTEAFF. Looking up the rest from reference TRBV5-4 and TRBJ1-1 gives the full variable domain: ETGVTQSPTHLIKTRGQQVTLRCSSQSGHNTVSWYQQALGQGPQFIFQYYREEENGRGNFPPRFSGLQFPNYSSELNVNALELDDSALYLCASSSGSRRTEAFFGQGTRLTVV.

This sequence joins TRBV5-1 and TRBJ2-2; TRBD2 agrees at 8 bases. In germline, CDR1 is SGHRS, CDR2 YFSETQ. The J segment lost 1 base and the V segment lost 0 bases, leaving 8 bases of the junction unmatched. CDR3 length: 18 residues. CDR3 sequence: CASSLGFSGNENTGELFF. In nucleotides, the CDR3 is TGCGCCAGCAGCTTGGGGTTTAGCGGGAACGAGAACACCGGGGAGCTGTTTTTT.

This clone was seen a few times. At one end the junction does not follow the germline gene, possibly because of a read error. The CDR3 here is CASSKEGGANQAQHF. The DNA of the CDR3 is TGTGCCAGCAGTAAGGAGGGGGGGGCCAATCAGGCCCAGCATTTT. This chain joins TRBV6-5 and TRBJ1-5; D possibly corresponds to TRBD1 (6 bases). CDR3 size: 15 residues. CDR1 and CDR2 (germline): MNHEY, SVGAGI.

V gene TRBV29-1 combines with J gene TRBJ2-6; D gene uncertain. CDR1 and CDR2 (germline): SQVTM, ANQGSEA. CDR3 length equals 12 residues. Trimming stripped 3 bases from V and 3 bases from J, with 3 bases between. CDR3 nucleotides: TGCAGCGTTGATGATGGGGCCAACGTCCTGACTTTC. Translation gives CSVDDGANVLTF.

This clone was seen a handful of times. The V and J genes are TRBV29-1 and TRBJ1-2; the D is unclear. V was cut by 6 bases and J by 5 bases, with 10 bases left in between. Germline CDR1 SQVTM, CDR2 ANQGSEA. This CDR3 has 11 residues. The DNA of the CDR3 is TGCAGCGTAGAGGGAGGGTATGGCTACACCTTC. Amino acids: CSVEGGYGYTF. The full variable domain, rest sourced from reference TRBV29-1 and TRBJ1-2, is SAVISQKPSRDICQRGTSLTIQCQVDSQVTMMFWYRQQPGQSLTLIATANQGSEATYESGFVIDKFPISRPNLTFSTLTVSNMSPEDSSIYLCSVEGGYGYTFGSGTRLTVV.

The chain joins TRBV19 to TRBJ1-5; D is unclear. This CDR3 is built from 15 residues. The germline V gene encodes CDR1 LNHDA and CDR2 SQIVND (reference sequence). V lost 1 base and J lost 5, with 12 bases in between. The chain's CDR3 is CASSIATGEDQPQHF. CDR3 in DNA: TGTGCCAGTAGTATAGCCACGGGCGAAGATCAGCCCCAGCATTTT.

This chain uses TRBV7-6 with TRBJ2-1; 11 nucleotides line up with TRBD2. CDR1 SGHVS and CDR2 FNYEAQ come from the germline V gene. This CDR3 contains 14 residues. Trimming cost V 5 bases and J 5 bases; bases outside gene matches: 2. In nucleotides, the CDR3 is TGTGCCAGCAGCCCGGGACTAGCGGACAATGAGCAGTTCTTC. As protein: CASSPGLADNEQFF.

The V call is TRBV28, the J call TRBJ1-2; D is unresolved. The CDR3 length is 12 residues. V lost 3 bases and J 5 bases, leaving 7 bases between the germline ends. CDR1 is MDHEN, CDR2 SYDVKM, per germline. The CDR3 DNA follows: TGTGCCAGCAGTTTGGTCCGGTATGGCTACACCTTC. It encodes CASSLVRYGYTF.